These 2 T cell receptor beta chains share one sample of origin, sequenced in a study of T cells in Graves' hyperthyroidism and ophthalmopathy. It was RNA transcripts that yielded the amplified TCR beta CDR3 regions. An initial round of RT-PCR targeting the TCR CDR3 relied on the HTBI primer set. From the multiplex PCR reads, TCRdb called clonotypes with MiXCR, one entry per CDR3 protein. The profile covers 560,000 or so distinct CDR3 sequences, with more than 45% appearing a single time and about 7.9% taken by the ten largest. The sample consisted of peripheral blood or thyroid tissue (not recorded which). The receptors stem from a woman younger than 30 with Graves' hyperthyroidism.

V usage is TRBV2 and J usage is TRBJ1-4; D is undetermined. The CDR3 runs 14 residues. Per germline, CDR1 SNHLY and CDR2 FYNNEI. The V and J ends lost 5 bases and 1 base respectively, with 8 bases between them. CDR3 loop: CASSLDLTNEKLFF. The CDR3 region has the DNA TGTGCCAGCAGTTTAGACCTAACTAATGAAAAACTGTTTTTT.

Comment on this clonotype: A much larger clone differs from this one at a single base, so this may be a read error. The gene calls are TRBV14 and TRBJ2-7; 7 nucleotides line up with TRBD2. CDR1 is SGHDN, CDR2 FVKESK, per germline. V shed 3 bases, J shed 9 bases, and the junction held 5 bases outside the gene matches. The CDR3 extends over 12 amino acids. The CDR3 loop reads CASSHFREAQYF. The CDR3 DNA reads TGTGCCAGCAGCCATTTCCGGGAGGCGCAGTACTTC.